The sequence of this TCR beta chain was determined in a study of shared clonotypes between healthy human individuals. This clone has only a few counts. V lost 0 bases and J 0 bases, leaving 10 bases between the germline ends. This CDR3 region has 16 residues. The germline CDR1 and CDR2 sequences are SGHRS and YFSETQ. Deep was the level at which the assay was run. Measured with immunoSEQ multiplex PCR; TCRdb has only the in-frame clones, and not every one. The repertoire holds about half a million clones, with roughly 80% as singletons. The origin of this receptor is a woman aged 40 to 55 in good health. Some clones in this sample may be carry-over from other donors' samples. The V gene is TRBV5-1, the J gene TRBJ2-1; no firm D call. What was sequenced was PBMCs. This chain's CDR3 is CASSLVAYSSYNEQFF. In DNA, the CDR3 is TGCGCCAGCAGCTTGGTTGCCTACAGCTCCTACAATGAGCAGTTCTTC.